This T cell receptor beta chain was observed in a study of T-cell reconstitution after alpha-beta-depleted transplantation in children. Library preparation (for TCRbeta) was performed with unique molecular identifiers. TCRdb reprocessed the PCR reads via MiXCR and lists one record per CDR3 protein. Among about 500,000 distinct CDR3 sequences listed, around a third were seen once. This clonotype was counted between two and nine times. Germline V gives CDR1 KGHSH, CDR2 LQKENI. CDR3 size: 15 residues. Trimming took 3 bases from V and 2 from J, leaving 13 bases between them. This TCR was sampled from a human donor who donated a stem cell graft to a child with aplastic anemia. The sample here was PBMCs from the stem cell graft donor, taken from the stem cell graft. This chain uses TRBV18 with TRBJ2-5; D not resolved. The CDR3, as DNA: TGTGCCAGCTCACCCTGGGATTCACGGCAAGAGACCCAGTACTTC. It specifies CASSPWDSRQETQYF.